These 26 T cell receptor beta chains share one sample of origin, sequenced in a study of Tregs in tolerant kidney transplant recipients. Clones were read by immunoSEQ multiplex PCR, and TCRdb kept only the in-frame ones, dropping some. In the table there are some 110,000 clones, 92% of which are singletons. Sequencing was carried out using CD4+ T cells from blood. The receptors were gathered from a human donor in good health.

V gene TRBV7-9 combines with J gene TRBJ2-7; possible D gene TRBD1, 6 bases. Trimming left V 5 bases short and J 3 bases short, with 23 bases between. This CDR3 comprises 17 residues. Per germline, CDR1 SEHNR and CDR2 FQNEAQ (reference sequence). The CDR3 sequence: CASSRSRVGAIYYEQYF. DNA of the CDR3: TGTGCCAGCAGCCGAAGTAGGGTGGGGGCCATATACTACGAGCAGTACTTC.

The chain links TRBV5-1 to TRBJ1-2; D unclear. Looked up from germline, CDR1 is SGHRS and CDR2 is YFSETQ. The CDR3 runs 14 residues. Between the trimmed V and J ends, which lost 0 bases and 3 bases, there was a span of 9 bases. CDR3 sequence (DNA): TGCGCCAGCAGCTTGGTTGGGTTGGACTATGGCTACACCTTC. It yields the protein CASSLVGLDYGYTF. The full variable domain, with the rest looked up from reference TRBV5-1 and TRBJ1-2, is KAGVTQTPRYLIKTRGQQVTLSCSPISGHRSVSWYQQTPGQGLQFLFEYFSETQRNKGNFPGRFSGRQFSNSRSEMNVSTLELGDSALYLCASSLVGLDYGYTFGSGTRLTVV.

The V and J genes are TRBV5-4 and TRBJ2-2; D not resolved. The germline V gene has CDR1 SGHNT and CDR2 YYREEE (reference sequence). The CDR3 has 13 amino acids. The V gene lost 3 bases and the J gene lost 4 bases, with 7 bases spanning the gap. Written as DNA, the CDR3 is TGTGCCAGCAGCTCCCAGAGCACCGGGGAGCTGTTTTTT. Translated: CASSSQSTGELFF.

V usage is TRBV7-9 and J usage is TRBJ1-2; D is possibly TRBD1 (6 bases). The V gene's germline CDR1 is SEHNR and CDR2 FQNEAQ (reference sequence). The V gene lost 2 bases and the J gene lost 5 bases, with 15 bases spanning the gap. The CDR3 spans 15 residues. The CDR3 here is CASSLNTGSSYGYTF. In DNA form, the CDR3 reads TGTGCCAGCAGCTTAAATACAGGGAGCTCATATGGCTACACCTTC.

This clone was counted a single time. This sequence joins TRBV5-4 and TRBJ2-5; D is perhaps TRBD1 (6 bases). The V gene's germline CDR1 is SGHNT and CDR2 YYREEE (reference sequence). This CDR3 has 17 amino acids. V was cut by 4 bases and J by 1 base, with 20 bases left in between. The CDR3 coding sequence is TGTGCCAGCAGCCCTACACCGTTCCGGGACACCCAAGAGACCCAGTACTTC. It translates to CASSPTPFRDTQETQYF. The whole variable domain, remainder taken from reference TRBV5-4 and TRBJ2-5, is ETGVTQSPTHLIKTRGQQVTLRCSSQSGHNTVSWYQQALGQGPQFIFQYYREEENGRGNFPPRFSGLQFPNYSSELNVNALELDDSALYLCASSPTPFRDTQETQYFGPGTRLLVL.

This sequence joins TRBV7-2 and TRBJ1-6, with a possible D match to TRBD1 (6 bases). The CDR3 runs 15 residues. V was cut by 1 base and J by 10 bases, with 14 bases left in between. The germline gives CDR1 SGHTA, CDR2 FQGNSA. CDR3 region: CASSLVTGRASPLHF. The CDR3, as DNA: TGTGCCAGCAGCTTAGTTACAGGGAGAGCGTCACCCCTCCACTTT.

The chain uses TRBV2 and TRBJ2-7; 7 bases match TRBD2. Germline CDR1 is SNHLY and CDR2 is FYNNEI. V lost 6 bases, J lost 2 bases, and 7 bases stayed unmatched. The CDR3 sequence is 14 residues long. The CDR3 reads CASSSGGATYEQYF. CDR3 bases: TGTGCCAGCAGCTCGGGAGGCGCGACCTACGAGCAGTACTTC.

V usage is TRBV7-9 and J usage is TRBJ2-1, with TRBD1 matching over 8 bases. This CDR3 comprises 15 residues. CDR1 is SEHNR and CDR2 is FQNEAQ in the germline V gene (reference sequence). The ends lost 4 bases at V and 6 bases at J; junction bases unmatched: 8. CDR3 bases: TGTGCCAGCAGCTCCGGACAGGGAAGGGTCAATGAGCAGTTCTTC. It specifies CASSSGQGRVNEQFF. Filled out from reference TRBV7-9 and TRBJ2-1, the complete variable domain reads DTGVSQNPRHKITKRGQNVTFRCDPISEHNRLYWYRQTLGQGPEFLTYFQNEAQLEKSRLLSDRFSAERPKGSFSTLEIQRTEQGDSAMYLCASSSGQGRVNEQFFGPGTRLTVL.

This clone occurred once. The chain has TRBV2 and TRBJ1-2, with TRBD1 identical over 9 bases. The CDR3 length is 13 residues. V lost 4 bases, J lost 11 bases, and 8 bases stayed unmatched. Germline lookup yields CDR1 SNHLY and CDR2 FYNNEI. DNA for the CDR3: TGTGCCAGCAGTGCAGGCTCGGACAGGGGATACACCTTC. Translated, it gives CASSAGSDRGYTF. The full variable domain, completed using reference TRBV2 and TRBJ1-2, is EPEVTQTPSHQVTQMGQEVILRCVPISNHLYFYWYRQILGQKVEFLVSFYNNEISEKSEIFDDQFSVERPDGSNFTLKIRSTKLEDSAMYFCASSAGSDRGYTFGSGTRLTVV.

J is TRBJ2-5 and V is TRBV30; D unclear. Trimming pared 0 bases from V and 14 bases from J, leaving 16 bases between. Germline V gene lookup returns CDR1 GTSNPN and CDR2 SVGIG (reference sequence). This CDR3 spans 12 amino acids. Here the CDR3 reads CAWSVQFRLTYF. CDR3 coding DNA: TGTGCCTGGAGTGTACAGTTTCGACTGACCTACTTC.

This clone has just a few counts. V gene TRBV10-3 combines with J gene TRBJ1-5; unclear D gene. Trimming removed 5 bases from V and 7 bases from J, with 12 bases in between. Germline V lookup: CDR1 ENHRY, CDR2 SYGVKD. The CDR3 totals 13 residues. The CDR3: CAISTRPDQPQHF. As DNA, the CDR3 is TGTGCCATCAGTACCCGACCCGACCAGCCCCAGCATTTT.

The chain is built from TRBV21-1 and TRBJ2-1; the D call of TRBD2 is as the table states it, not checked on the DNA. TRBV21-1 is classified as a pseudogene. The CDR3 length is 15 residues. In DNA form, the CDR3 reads TGTGCCAGCAGCAAAGTGGGGGGACCCTACAATGAGCAGTTCTTC. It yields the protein CASSKVGGPYNEQFF.

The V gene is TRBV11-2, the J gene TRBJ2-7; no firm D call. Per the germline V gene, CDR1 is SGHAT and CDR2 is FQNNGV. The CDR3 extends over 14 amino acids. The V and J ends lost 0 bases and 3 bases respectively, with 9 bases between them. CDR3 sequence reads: CASSLEPVLYEQYF. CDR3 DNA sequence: TGTGCCAGCAGCTTAGAGCCGGTCCTCTACGAGCAGTACTTC.

The DNA of the CDR3 is TGTGCCAGCAGCTTAGACCTAGCGAACACCGGGGAGCTGTTTTTT. It codes for CASSLDLANTGELFF. The rearrangement links TRBV7-9 to TRBJ2-2; D gene ambiguous. The CDR3 contains 15 residues. Germline-derived CDR1 and CDR2 are SEHNR and FQNEAQ (reference sequence). V was shortened by 1 base and J by 0 bases, with 6 bases between the two germline ends.

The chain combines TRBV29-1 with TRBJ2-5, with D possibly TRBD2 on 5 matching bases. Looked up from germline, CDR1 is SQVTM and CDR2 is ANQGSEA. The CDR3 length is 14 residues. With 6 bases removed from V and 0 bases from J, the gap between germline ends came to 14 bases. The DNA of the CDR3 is TGCAGCGTAGGTGTAGGAGGATACCAAGAGACCCAGTACTTC. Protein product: CSVGVGGYQETQYF.

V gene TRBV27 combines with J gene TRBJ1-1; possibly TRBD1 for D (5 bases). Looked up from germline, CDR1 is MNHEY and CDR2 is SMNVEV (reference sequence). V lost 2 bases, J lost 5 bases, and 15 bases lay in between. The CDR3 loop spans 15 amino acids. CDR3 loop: CASSLVFGGRTEAFF. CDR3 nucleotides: TGTGCCAGCAGTTTAGTTTTCGGGGGACGTACTGAAGCTTTCTTT.

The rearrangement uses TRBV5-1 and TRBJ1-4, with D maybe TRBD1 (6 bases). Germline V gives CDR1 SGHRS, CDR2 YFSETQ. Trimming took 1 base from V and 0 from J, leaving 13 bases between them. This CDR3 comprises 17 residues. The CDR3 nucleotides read TGCGCCAGCAGCTTGTTAGGGGGGAGAACAACTAATGAAAAACTGTTTTTT. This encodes CASSLLGGRTTNEKLFF.

The CDR3, as DNA: TGCAGCGTTGGCGCCCTCGGGGGGAATGAGCAGTTCTTC. It encodes CSVGALGGNEQFF. The chain carries TRBV29-1 and TRBJ2-1, with 7 bases identical to TRBD2. The CDR3 is 13 amino acids. Germline values: CDR1 SQVTM, CDR2 ANQGSEA. With V trimmed by 4 bases and J by 7 bases, 7 bases remained unmatched.

The CDR3 protein is CASSLASGRGSYEQYF. The CDR3 nucleotides are TGTGCCAGCAGCTTAGCCAGCGGGAGGGGCTCCTACGAGCAGTACTTC. The rearrangement joins TRBV7-2 to TRBJ2-7, with 10 bases matching TRBD2. The CDR3 extends over 16 amino acids. The V and J ends lost 0 bases and 0 bases, in that order; junction bases with no gene match: 2. The V gene's germline CDR1 is SGHTA and CDR2 FQGNSA. The full variable domain, its missing parts supplied by reference TRBV7-2 and TRBJ2-7, is GAGVSQSPSNKVTEKGKDVELRCDPISGHTALYWYRQSLGQGLEFLIYFQGNSAPDKSGLPSDRFSAERTGGSVSTLTIQRTQQEDSAVYLCASSLASGRGSYEQYFGPGTRLTVT.

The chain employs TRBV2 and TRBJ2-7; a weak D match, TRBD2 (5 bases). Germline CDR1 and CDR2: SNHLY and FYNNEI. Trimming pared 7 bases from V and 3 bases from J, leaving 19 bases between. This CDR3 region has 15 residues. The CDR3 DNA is TGTGCCAGCACCCAAGCGGCGGAATACCTCTACGAGCAGTACTTC. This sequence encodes CASTQAAEYLYEQYF.

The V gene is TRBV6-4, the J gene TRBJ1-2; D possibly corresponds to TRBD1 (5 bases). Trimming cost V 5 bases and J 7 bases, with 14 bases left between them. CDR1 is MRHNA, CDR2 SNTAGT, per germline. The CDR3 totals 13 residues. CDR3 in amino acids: CASSYEAGFGYTF. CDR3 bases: TGTGCCAGCAGTTATGAAGCAGGGTTTGGCTACACCTTC.

CDR3 loop: CASTAGTGRLGYTF. The DNA for the CDR3 is TGTGCCAGCACCGCCGGGACAGGGAGATTGGGCTACACCTTC. The rearrangement uses TRBV6-6 and TRBJ1-2, with 9 nucleotides matching TRBD1. CDR1 and CDR2 from the germline V gene are MNHNY and SVGAGI (reference sequence). With 7 bases clipped from V and 8 bases from J, the junction kept 11 bases outside the gene matches. CDR3 length equals 14 residues.

CDR3 region: CASSSGLAGVRNTGELFF. The CDR3 DNA is TGTGCCAGCAGCTCGGGACTAGCGGGAGTTCGTAACACCGGGGAGCTGTTTTTT. This chain uses TRBV11-2 with TRBJ2-2; 14 bases align to TRBD2. Germline CDR1 reads SGHAT; CDR2 reads FQNNGV. The CDR3 extends over 18 amino acids. J lost 2 bases, V lost 4 bases, and 6 bases had no gene match. The variable domain in full, with the rest retrieved from reference TRBV11-2 and TRBJ2-2, is EAGVAQSPRYKIIEKRQSVAFWCNPISGHATLYWYQQILGQGPKLLIQFQNNGVVDDSQLPKDRFSAERLKGVDSTLKIQPAKLEDSAVYLCASSSGLAGVRNTGELFFGEGSRLTVL.

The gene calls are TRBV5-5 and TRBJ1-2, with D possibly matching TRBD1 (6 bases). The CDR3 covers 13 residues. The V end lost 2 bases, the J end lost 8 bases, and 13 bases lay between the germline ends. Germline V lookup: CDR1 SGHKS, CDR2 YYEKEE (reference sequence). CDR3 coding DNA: TGTGCCAGCAGCTTACAACAGGGTGAGGGCTACACCTTC. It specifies CASSLQQGEGYTF. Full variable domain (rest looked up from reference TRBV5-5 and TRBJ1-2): DAGVTQSPTHLIKTRGQQVTLRCSPISGHKSVSWYQQVLGQGPQFIFQYYEKEERGRGNFPDRFSARQFPNYSSELNVNALLLGDSALYLCASSLQQGEGYTFGSGTRLTVV.

The CDR3 loop is CASSLWADSYNEQFF. The DNA of the CDR3 is TGTGCCAGCAGTTTATGGGCCGACTCCTACAATGAGCAGTTCTTC. V and J are TRBV27 and TRBJ2-1; D is unclear. The V gene's germline CDR1 is MNHEY and CDR2 SMNVEV (reference sequence). CDR3 size: 15 residues. Deletions cut 1 base from V and 0 bases from J, with 7 bases between.

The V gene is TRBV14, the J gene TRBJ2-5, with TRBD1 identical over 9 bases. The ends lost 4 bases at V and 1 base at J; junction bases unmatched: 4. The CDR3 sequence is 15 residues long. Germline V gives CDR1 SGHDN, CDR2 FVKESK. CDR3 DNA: TGTGCCAGCAGCCCCTGGACAGGGGCCCAAGAGACCCAGTACTTC. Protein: CASSPWTGAQETQYF.